A single sample is the source of the 18 T cell receptor beta chains below, sequenced in a study of CD8 T cells in Susac syndrome. Reverse transcription of 0.5 to 1 ug RNA used random hexamers. TCRdb re-analysed the immunoSEQ multiplex PCR reads in MiXCR, keeping a single row per CDR3 protein. Among 150,000 to 200,000 distinct CDR3 sequences, just over 90% were seen once, and the ten largest hold over 0.11%. The material sequenced was CD4+ T cells from PBMCs. Receptor source: a human donor in good health.

V usage is TRBV29-1 and J usage is TRBJ1-5; D call uncertain. The CDR3 loop spans 13 amino acids. CDR1 and CDR2 from the germline V gene are SQVTM and ANQGSEA. V lost 4 bases and J 3 bases, leaving 10 bases between the germline ends. CDR3 in DNA: TGCAGCGTTGGTTTGCAGCCCAATCAGCCCCAGCATTTT. Protein sequence: CSVGLQPNQPQHF.

The chain has TRBV30 and TRBJ2-1; TRBD2 agrees at 11 bases. CDR3 size: 16 residues. V was clipped by 4 bases and J by 5 bases; unmatched bases: 10. Germline CDR1 is GTSNPN and CDR2 is SVGIG (reference sequence). For the CDR3, the DNA is TGTGCCTGGATGAGGACGGCACTAGCGGGAGACAATGAGCAGTTCTTC. Translating gives CAWMRTALAGDNEQFF.

This chain uses TRBV19 with TRBJ2-1, with 7 bases aligning to TRBD2. J lost 2 bases, V lost 5 bases, and 9 bases had no gene match. CDR1 and CDR2 from the germline V gene are LNHDA and SQIVND (reference sequence). This CDR3 is 16 amino acids long. The CDR3 bases are TGTGCCAGTAGTGCTTTACTAGCGCGCGCCTACAATGAGCAGTTCTTC. Translation: CASSALLARAYNEQFF.

The V and J genes are TRBV10-3 and TRBJ2-7; 7 bases are a match to TRBD2. Losses at the gene ends were 4 bases for V and 0 bases for J; bases not matched to a gene: 3. The CDR3 is made up of 14 amino acids. Germline assignment: CDR1 ENHRY and CDR2 SYGVKD. CDR3 sequence (DNA): TGTGCCATCAGTGGAGCGGGGAGCTCCTACGAGCAGTACTTC. Translation gives CAISGAGSSYEQYF.

The V call is TRBV27, the J call TRBJ1-3; 7 bases agree with TRBD1. Germline V lookup: CDR1 MNHEY, CDR2 SMNVEV (reference sequence). The CDR3 consists of 16 residues. V shed 5 bases and J 3 bases; nucleotides not matched to a gene: 10. The CDR3 DNA reads as TGTGCCAGCAGTGCACTGACAGGGAAGGATGGAAACACCATATATTTT. It translates to CASSALTGKDGNTIYF.

This chain joins TRBV7-3 and TRBJ2-1; D uncertain. V lost 5 bases and J lost 5, with 10 bases in between. Germline CDR1 and CDR2: SGHTA and FQGTGA. The CDR3 is 13 amino acids. DNA for the CDR3: TGTGCCAGCAGCCTCAATATGGACAATGAGCAGTTCTTC. It codes for CASSLNMDNEQFF.

The gene calls are TRBV7-2 and TRBJ2-1; D is perhaps TRBD1 or TRBD2 (6 bases each). The CDR3 spans 15 residues. V was shortened by 5 bases and J by 5 bases, with 16 bases between the two germline ends. The germline gives CDR1 SGHTA, CDR2 FQGNSA. For the CDR3, the DNA is TGTGCCAGCAGCCTCCGGTGGGGGGACAACAATGAGCAGTTCTTC. Translating gives CASSLRWGDNNEQFF.

The chain couples TRBV20-1 to TRBJ2-3; TRBD2 agrees at 7 bases. This CDR3 region has 14 residues. Germline CDR1 and CDR2: DFQATT and SNEGSKA (reference sequence). V was clipped by 3 bases and J by 7 bases; unmatched bases: 10. This chain's CDR3 is CSARGNGLDNTQYF. CDR3 in DNA: TGCAGTGCTAGGGGTAACGGACTAGATAATACGCAGTATTTT.

This chain uses TRBV5-6 with TRBJ2-1; D gene unclear. Germline lookup yields CDR1 SGHDT and CDR2 YYEEEE. The CDR3 covers 16 residues. V lost 4 bases and J 0 bases, leaving 14 bases between the germline ends. The CDR3 nucleotides are TGTGCCAGCAGCGAGCCCCCGGGCAGCTCCTACAATGAGCAGTTCTTC. As protein: CASSEPPGSSYNEQFF.

V and J are TRBV7-3 and TRBJ2-3; D ambiguous. Germline V gene sequence: CDR1 SGHTA, CDR2 FQGTGA. V was cut by 1 base and J by 5 bases, with 10 bases left in between. The CDR3 length is 14 residues. CDR3 in amino acids: CASSLNSHEDTQYF. The CDR3 nucleotides read TGTGCCAGCAGCTTAAATAGCCATGAAGATACGCAGTATTTT. Drawing the rest from reference TRBV7-3 and TRBJ2-3, the complete variable domain is GAGVSQTPSNKVTEKGKYVELRCDPISGHTALYWYRQSLGQGPEFLIYFQGTGAADDSGLPNDRFFAVRPEGSVSTLKIQRTERGDSAVYLCASSLNSHEDTQYFGPGTRLTVL.

This chain links TRBV6-6 with TRBJ1-4; maybe TRBD1 (5 bases). Trimming pared 8 bases from V and 0 bases from J, leaving 7 bases between. The CDR3 contains 13 residues. Per the germline V gene, CDR1 is MNHNY and CDR2 is SVGAGI (reference sequence). CDR3 DNA: TGTGCCAGCCGGGACCCAACTAATGAAAAACTGTTTTTT. Residues: CASRDPTNEKLFF.

The table lists this clonotype with a count of one. V usage is TRBV7-9 and J usage is TRBJ2-7, with D possibly being TRBD1 (6 bases). The germline V gene has CDR1 SEHNR and CDR2 FQNEAQ (reference sequence). The CDR3 runs 14 residues. Between the trimmed V and J ends, which lost 5 bases and 4 bases, there was a span of 15 bases. The CDR3 DNA follows: TGTGCCAGCAGCCCCCGGGCAGGGGTTTACGAGCAGTACTTC. The encoded protein is CASSPRAGVYEQYF.

The chain carries TRBV5-1 and TRBJ2-3; a weak D match, TRBD1 (5 bases). The CDR3 consists of 13 residues. Germline loops: CDR1 SGHRS, CDR2 YFSETQ. V was trimmed by 2 bases and J by 4 bases, leaving 8 bases between them. The CDR3 coding sequence is TGCGCCAGCAGCTTTCGACAGTCAGATACGCAGTATTTT. Encoded protein: CASSFRQSDTQYF.

The gene calls are TRBV20-1 and TRBJ2-7, with a tentative D call TRBD1 (6 bases). CDR1 is DFQATT and CDR2 is SNEGSKA in the germline V gene (reference sequence). The CDR3 contains 13 residues. Trimming removed 5 bases at V and 2 bases at J, with 13 bases between. The CDR3 coding sequence is TGCAGTGCTGAGGGGGAAGGAACCTACGAGCAGTACTTC. This gives the protein CSAEGEGTYEQYF.

The chain joins TRBV7-2 to TRBJ1-5; D uncertain. There are 17 residues in the CDR3. The germline gives CDR1 SGHTA, CDR2 FQGNSA. V was clipped by 6 bases and J by 3 bases, with 21 bases between them. CDR3 sequence reads: CASSLMREVWDNQPQHF. In DNA, the CDR3 is TGTGCCAGCAGTCTTATGAGGGAGGTGTGGGACAATCAGCCCCAGCATTTT.

The V and J genes are TRBV9 and TRBJ1-5; the D gene is possibly TRBD1 (5 bases). The germline gives CDR1 SGDLS, CDR2 YYNGEE. CDR3 length: 13 residues. V was clipped by 4 bases and J by 3 bases, with 8 bases between them. The CDR3 DNA follows: TGTGCCAGCAGCATACAGGACAATCAGCCCCAGCATTTT. Residues: CASSIQDNQPQHF.

This chain links TRBV6-6 with TRBJ2-5; D unclear. In germline, CDR1 is MNHNY, CDR2 SVGAGI (reference sequence). This CDR3 comprises 14 residues. V was clipped by 0 bases and J by 0 bases, with 5 bases between them. The CDR3 DNA sequence: TGTGCCAGCAGTTACTCGATTAACCAAGAGACCCAGTACTTC. As protein: CASSYSINQETQYF.

The chain uses TRBV10-3 and TRBJ1-2; TRBD1 might be the D (6 bases). Germline CDR1 ENHRY, CDR2 SYGVKD. The CDR3 runs to 11 residues. Trimming shortened V by 7 bases and J by 6 bases, and 9 bases separated the two germline ends. The CDR3 sequence: CAITYRDGYTF. The CDR3 DNA follows: TGTGCCATCACCTACAGGGATGGCTACACCTTC.